The TCR beta chain described here comes from a study of cytomegalovirus exposure and HLA in healthy donors. Study-wide points: When the data were analyzed later, several of the most significant clusters appeared to be linked to common viral pathogens. Per published reports, the classifier diagnosed cytomegalovirus status with high specificity and sensitivity.

As to this clone: Its specificity is not known.

The PCR ran on 60 Vbeta and 13 Jbeta primers. Here immunoSEQ multiplex PCR was the method, and the copy in TCRdb shows in-frame clones only, minus some. The sample lists about 160,000 clones, roughly 77% occurring once. Unrecorded immune exposure was likely among donors, who were nominally healthy when sampled. The CDR3 length is 14 residues. The V and J ends lost 1 base and 0 bases respectively, with 7 bases between them. Per germline, CDR1 MNHNS and CDR2 SASEGT. The J gene is TRBJ2-7, the V gene TRBV6-1, with D possibly TRBD2 on 5 matching bases. This receptor was taken from a woman between 18 and 29 years old in good health and CMV-seronegative. The specimen was PBMCs. The CDR3 bases are TGTGCCAGCAGTGAAGTGGGGAGCTCCTACGAGCAGTACTTC. This translates into CASSEVGSSYEQYF.